The entry below describes one T cell receptor (beta chain). The sample is drawn from a study of blood T cell repertoires in COVID-19. Trimming removed 7 bases at V and 3 bases at J, with 11 bases between. Germline V gene sequence: CDR1 MDHEN, CDR2 SYDVKM. This CDR3 comprises 13 residues. This table comes from immunoSEQ multiplex PCR, and its TCRdb copy is limited to in-frame clones, with some not included. The sample carries approximately 330,000 clones, around 92% recorded once. The chain carries TRBV28 and TRBJ2-3, with unresolved D. This TCR derives from a woman in her thirties who had recovered from COVID-19. The sample was PBMCs or T cells enriched from blood (not recorded which). The DNA for the CDR3 is TGTGCCAGCAAGGATGAGAGGACAGATACGCAGTATTTT. This gives the protein CASKDERTDTQYF.